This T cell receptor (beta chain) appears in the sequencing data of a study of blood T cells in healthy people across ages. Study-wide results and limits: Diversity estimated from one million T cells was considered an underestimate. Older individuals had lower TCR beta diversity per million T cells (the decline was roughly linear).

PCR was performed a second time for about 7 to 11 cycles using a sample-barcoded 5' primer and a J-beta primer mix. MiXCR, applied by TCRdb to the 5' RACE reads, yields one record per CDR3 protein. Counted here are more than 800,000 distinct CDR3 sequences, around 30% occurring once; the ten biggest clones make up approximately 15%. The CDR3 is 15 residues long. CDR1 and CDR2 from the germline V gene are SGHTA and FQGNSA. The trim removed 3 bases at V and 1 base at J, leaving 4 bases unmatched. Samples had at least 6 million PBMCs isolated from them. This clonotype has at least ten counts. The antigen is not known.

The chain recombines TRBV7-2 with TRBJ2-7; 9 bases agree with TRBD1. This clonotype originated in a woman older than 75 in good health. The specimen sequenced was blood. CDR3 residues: CASSFRTGASYEQYF. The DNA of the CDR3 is TGTGCCAGCAGCTTTAGGACAGGGGCGTCCTACGAGCAGTACTTC.